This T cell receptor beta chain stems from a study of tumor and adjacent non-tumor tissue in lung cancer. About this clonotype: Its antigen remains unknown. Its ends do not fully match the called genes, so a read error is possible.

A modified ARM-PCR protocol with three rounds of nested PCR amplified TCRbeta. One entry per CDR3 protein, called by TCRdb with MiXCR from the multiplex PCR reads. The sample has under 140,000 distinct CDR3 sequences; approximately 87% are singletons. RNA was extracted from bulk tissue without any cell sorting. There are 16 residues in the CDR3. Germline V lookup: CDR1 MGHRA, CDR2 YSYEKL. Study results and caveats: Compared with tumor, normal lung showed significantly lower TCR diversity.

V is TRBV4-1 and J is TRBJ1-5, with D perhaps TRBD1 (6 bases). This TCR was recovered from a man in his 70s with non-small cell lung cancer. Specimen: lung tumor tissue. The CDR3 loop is CASSLIRGQINQPQHF. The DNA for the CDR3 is TGCGCCAGCAGCCTTATACGGGGGCAGATAAATCAGCCACAGCATTTT.